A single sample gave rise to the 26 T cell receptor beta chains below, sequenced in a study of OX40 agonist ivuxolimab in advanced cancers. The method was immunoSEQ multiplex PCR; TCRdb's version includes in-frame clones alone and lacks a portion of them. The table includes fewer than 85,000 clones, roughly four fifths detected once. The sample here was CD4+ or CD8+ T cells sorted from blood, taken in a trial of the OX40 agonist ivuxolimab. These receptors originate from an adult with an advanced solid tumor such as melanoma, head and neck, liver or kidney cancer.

This CDR3 is CASSPFAPAPGLAGGTADTQYF. In DNA, the CDR3 is TGTGCCAGCAGTCCCTTCGCTCCAGCCCCGGGACTAGCGGGAGGGACAGCAGATACGCAGTATTTT. The J gene is TRBJ2-3, the V gene TRBV2; 16 positions match TRBD2. Germline-derived CDR1 and CDR2 are SNHLY and FYNNEI. Germline trimming cut 5 bases from V and 4 bases from J; bases unmatched to any gene: 21. This CDR3 has 22 residues.

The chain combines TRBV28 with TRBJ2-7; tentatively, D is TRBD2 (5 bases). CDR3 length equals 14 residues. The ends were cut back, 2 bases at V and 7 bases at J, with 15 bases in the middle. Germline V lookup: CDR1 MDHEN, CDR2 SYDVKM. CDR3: CASSLGPAEGEQYF. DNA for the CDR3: TGTGCCAGCAGTTTAGGTCCCGCCGAGGGAGAGCAGTACTTC.

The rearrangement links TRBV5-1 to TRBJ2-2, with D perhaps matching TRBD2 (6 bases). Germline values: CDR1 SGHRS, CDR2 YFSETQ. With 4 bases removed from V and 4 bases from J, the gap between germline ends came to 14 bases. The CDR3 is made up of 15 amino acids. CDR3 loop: CASSGGNGGTGELFF. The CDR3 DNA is TGCGCCAGCAGCGGAGGGAACGGCGGCACCGGGGAGCTGTTTTTT. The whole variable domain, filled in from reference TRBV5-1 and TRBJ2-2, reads KAGVTQTPRYLIKTRGQQVTLSCSPISGHRSVSWYQQTPGQGLQFLFEYFSETQRNKGNFPGRFSGRQFSNSRSEMNVSTLELGDSALYLCASSGGNGGTGELFFGEGSRLTVL.

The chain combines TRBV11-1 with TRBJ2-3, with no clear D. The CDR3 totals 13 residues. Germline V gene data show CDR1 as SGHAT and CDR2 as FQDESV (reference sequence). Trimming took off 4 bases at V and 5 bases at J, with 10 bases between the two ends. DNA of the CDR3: TGTGCCAGCAGCTACCGATTTGGAGATACGCAGTATTTT. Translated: CASSYRFGDTQYF.

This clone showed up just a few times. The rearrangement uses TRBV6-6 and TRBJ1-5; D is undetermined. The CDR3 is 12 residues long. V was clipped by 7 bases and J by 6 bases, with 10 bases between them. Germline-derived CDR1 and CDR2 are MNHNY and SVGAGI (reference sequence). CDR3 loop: CASNPWAQPQHF. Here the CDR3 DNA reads TGTGCCAGCAACCCCTGGGCTCAGCCCCAGCATTTT.

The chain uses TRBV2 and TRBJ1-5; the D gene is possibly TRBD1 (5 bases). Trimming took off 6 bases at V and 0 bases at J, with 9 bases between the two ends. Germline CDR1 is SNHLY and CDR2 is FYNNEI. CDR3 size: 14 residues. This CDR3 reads CASRGPNSNQPQHF. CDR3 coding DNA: TGTGCCAGCAGGGGGCCCAATAGCAATCAGCCCCAGCATTTT. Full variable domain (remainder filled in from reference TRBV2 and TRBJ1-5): EPEVTQTPSHQVTQMGQEVILRCVPISNHLYFYWYRQILGQKVEFLVSFYNNEISEKSEIFDDQFSVERPDGSNFTLKIRSTKLEDSAMYFCASRGPNSNQPQHFGDGTRLSIL.

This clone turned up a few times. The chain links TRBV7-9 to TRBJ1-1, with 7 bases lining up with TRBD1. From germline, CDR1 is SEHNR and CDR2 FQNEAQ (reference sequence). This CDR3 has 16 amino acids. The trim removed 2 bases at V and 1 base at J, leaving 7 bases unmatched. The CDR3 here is CASSLYGRGKNTEAFF. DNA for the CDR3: TGTGCCAGCAGCTTATATGGCAGGGGGAAGAACACTGAAGCTTTCTTT. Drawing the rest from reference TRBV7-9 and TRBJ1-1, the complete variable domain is DTGVSQNPRHKITKRGQNVTFRCDPISEHNRLYWYRQTLGQGPEFLTYFQNEAQLEKSRLLSDRFSAERPKGSFSTLEIQRTEQGDSAMYLCASSLYGRGKNTEAFFGQGTRLTVV.

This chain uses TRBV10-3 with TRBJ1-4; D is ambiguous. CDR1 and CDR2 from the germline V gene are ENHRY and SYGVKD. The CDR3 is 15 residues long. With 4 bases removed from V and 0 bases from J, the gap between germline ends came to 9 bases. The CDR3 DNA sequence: TGTGCCATCAGTGCGCAGACTGCAACTAATGAAAAACTGTTTTTT. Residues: CAISAQTATNEKLFF.

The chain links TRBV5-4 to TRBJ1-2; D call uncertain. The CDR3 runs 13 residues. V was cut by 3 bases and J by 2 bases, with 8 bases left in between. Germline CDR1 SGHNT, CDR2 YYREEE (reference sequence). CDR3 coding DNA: TGTGCCAGCAGCTCAGCTGAGAACTATGGCTACACCTTC. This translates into CASSSAENYGYTF.

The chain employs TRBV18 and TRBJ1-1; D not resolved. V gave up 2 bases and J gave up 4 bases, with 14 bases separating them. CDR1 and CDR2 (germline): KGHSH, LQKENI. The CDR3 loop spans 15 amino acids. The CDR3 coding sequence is TGTGCCAGCTCACCAGTTTTCACCGGGGTCACTGAAGCTTTCTTT. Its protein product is CASSPVFTGVTEAFF.

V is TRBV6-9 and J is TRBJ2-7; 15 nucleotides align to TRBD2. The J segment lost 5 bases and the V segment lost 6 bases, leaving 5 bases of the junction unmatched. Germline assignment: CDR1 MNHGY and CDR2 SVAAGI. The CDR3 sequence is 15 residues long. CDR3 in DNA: TGTGCCAGCAGCGGACTAGCGGGAGGGAGGAACGAGCAGTACTTC. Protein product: CASSGLAGGRNEQYF.

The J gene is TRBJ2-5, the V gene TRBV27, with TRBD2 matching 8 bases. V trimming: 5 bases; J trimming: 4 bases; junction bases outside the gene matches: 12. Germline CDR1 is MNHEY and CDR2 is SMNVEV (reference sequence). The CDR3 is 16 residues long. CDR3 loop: CASSRKLAVGGETQYF. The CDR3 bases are TGTGCCAGCAGTCGGAAACTAGCGGTTGGGGGAGAGACCCAGTACTTC.

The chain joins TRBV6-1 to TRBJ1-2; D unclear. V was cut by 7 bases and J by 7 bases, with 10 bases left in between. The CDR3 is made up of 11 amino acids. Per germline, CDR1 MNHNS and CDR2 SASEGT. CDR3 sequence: CASTQGSGYTF. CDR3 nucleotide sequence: TGTGCCAGCACTCAAGGGAGTGGCTACACCTTC.

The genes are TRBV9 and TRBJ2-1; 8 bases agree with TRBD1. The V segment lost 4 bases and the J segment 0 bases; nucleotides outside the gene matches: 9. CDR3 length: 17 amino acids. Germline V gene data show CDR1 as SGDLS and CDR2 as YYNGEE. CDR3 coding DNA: TGTGCCAGCAGCCCACGACAGGGGCCAAGCTCCTACAATGAGCAGTTCTTC. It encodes CASSPRQGPSSYNEQFF.

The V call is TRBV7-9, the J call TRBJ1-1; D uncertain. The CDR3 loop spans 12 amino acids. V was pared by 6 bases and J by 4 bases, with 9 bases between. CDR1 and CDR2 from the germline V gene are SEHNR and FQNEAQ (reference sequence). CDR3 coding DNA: TGTGCCAGCAGGATGGTTGGCACTGAAGCTTTCTTT. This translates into CASRMVGTEAFF.

CDR3 protein: CASSGGTYNEQFF. The CDR3 bases are TGTGCCAGCAGCGGGGGGACGTACAATGAGCAGTTCTTC. The gene calls are TRBV7-8 and TRBJ2-1; D is possibly TRBD2 (6 bases). The CDR3 runs 13 residues. Trimming removed 5 bases from V and 4 bases from J, with 9 bases in between. CDR1 and CDR2 (germline): SGHVS, FQNEAQ.

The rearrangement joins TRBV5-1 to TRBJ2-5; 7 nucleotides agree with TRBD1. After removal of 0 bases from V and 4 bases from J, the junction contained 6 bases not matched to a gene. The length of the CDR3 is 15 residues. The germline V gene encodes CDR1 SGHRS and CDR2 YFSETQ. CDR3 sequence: CASSLEGTERETQYF. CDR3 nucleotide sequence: TGCGCCAGCAGCTTGGAAGGGACAGAGAGAGAGACCCAGTACTTC. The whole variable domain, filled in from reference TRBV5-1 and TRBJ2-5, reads KAGVTQTPRYLIKTRGQQVTLSCSPISGHRSVSWYQQTPGQGLQFLFEYFSETQRNKGNFPGRFSGRQFSNSRSEMNVSTLELGDSALYLCASSLEGTERETQYFGPGTRLLVL.

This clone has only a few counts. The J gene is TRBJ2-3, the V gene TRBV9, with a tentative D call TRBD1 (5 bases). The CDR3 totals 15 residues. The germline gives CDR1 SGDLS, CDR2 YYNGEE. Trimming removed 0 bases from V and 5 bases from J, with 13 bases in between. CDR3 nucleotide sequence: TGTGCCAGCAGCGTAGCTCCAGGGCCCGGAGATACGCAGTATTTT. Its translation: CASSVAPGPGDTQYF.

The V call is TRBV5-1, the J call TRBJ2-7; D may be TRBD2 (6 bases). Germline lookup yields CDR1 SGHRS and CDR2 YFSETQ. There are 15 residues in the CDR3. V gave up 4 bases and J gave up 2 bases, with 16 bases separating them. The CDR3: CASSPSGVVTYEQYF. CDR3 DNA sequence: TGCGCCAGCAGCCCCTCGGGGGTCGTAACCTACGAGCAGTACTTC.

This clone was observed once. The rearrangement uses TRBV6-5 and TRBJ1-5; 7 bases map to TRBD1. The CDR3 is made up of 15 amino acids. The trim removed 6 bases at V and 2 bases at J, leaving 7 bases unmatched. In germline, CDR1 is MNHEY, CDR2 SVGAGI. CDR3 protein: CASRLQGFGNQPQHF. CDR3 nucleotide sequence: TGTGCCAGCAGATTACAGGGGTTCGGCAATCAGCCCCAGCATTTT.

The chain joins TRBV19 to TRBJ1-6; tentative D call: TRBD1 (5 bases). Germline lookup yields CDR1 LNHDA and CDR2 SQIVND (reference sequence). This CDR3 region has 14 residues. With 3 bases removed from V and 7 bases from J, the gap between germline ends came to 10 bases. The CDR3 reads CASSIDEGNSPLHF. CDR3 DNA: TGTGCCAGTAGTATTGATGAGGGGAATTCACCCCTCCACTTT.

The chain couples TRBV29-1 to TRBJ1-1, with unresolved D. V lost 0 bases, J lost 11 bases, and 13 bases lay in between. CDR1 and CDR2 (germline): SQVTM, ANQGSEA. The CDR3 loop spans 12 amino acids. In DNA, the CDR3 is TGCAGCGTTGAAGACGGGCCCCTAGGGGCTTTCTTT. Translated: CSVEDGPLGAFF.

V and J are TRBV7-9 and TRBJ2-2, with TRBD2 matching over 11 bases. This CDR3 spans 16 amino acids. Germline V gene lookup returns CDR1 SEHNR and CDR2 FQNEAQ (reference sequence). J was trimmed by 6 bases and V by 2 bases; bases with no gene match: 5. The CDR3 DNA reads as TGTGCCAGCAGCTTAAGGGGACTAGCGGAAGCCGGGGAGCTGTTTTTT. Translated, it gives CASSLRGLAEAGELFF.

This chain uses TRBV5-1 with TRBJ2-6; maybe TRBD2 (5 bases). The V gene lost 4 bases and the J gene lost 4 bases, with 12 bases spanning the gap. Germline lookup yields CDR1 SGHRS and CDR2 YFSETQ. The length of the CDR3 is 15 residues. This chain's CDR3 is CASSPGNSGANVLTF. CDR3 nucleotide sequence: TGCGCCAGCAGCCCCGGGAACTCGGGGGCCAACGTCCTGACTTTC. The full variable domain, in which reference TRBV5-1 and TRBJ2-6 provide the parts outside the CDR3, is KAGVTQTPRYLIKTRGQQVTLSCSPISGHRSVSWYQQTPGQGLQFLFEYFSETQRNKGNFPGRFSGRQFSNSRSEMNVSTLELGDSALYLCASSPGNSGANVLTFGAGSRLTVL.

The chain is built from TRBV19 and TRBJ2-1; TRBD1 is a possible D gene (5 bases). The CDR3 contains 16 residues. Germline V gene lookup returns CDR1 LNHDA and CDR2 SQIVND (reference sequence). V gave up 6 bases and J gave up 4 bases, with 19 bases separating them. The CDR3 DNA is TGTGCCAGTAGACCCCTGGGGCAGGGCCTATACAATGAGCAGTTCTTC. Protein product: CASRPLGQGLYNEQFF.

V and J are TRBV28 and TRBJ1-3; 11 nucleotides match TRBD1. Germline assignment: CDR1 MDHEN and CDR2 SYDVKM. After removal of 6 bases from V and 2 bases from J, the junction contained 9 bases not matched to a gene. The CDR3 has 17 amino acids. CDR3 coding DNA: TGTGCCAGCAGCCTCCCCTCGGGACAGGGGGCTGGAAACACCATATATTTT. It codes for CASSLPSGQGAGNTIYF.